This T cell receptor (beta chain) was identified in a study of blood T cell repertoires in COVID-19. About the research overall: Some COVID-19 samples were acute and others convalescent; all came from the United States, Italy and Spain. From T cells, B-cell-depleted T cells, or PBMCs came the material, which was cDNA or gDNA.

Trimming took off 6 bases at V and 6 bases at J, with 9 bases between the two ends. The CDR3 length is 11 residues. Germline V gene lookup returns CDR1 SNHLY and CDR2 FYNNEI. Authors' data handling: Estimates of nucleated cell counts were drawn from the amplification of reference gene primers. The repertoire was sequenced with immunoSEQ multiplex PCR; TCRdb's copy has only in-frame clones and lacks some. V, J and clone size were drawn from that table, and D and trimming were deduced from the DNA. The sample has about 50,000 clones, 85% to 90% seen once. Seattle's enrolled individuals joined amid active infection and were then monitored longitudinally.

The chain couples TRBV2 to TRBJ2-7; TRBD2 is a possible D gene (5 bases). The TCR comes from a woman between 55 and 75 years old with COVID-19, enrolled during active disease. The source material was peripheral blood. The CDR3 is CASREGGEQYF. CDR3 in DNA: TGTGCCAGCAGAGAGGGTGGCGAGCAGTACTTC.